Listed below are T cell receptor beta chains from one sample, sequenced in a study of memory B cells and T cells in multiple sclerosis. TCRdb's table, derived via immunoSEQ multiplex PCR, lists solely in-frame clones and lacks some. The table includes tens of thousands of clones, more than 75% detected once. Antigens of these TCRs are unknown. The sequenced sample was PBMCs from blood kept in culture. The origin of the receptors is a human donor with multiple sclerosis. CDR3s include the opening cysteine and the closing phenylalanine or tryptophan. The order of the fields is V gene, J gene, D gene, CDR3 length, CDR3 protein. A D gene is named only where the DNA matches it firmly.

>TRBV9|TRBJ2-7|-|12
CASSGRSYEQYF
>TRBV19|TRBJ1-6|-|14
CASSRDPGDSPLHF
>TRBV7-9|TRBJ2-5|TRBD1|16
CASSLGGQGYQETQYF
>TRBV7-9|TRBJ1-6|TRBD1|16
CASSSQGQGGNSPLHF
>TRBV18|TRBJ2-3|-|16
CASSPVAATSTDTQYF
>TRBV19|TRBJ1-3|-|15
CASWTGGPYPNTIYF
>TRBV18|TRBJ1-1|-|15
CASSLSGEVPTEAFF
>TRBV29-1|TRBJ2-3|-|14
CSVSLAGGTDTQYF
>TRBV27|TRBJ2-7|-|13
CASSIGLIYEQYF
>TRBV29-1|TRBJ2-3|-|14
CSVEEWGSTDTQYF
>TRBV27|TRBJ2-7|-|16
CASSYQFRDLSHEQYF
>TRBV7-7|TRBJ1-1|-|13
CASSLGENTEAFF
>TRBV29-1|TRBJ2-3|-|14
CSVELDGNADTQYF